Here is one T cell receptor (beta chain) with its context. This record comes from a study of OX40 agonist ivuxolimab in advanced cancers. The table came from immunoSEQ multiplex PCR; TCRdb's copy has only in-frame clones and leaves some out. The sample lists about 69,000 clones, over 65% occurring once. The CDR3 has 15 residues. Germline V gene lookup returns CDR1 KGHSH and CDR2 LQKENI. The ends lost 3 bases at V and 3 bases at J; junction bases unmatched: 6. This clonotype was sampled from an adult with an advanced solid tumor such as melanoma, head and neck, liver or kidney cancer. Specimen: CD4+ or CD8+ T cells sorted from blood, collected in a trial of the OX40 agonist ivuxolimab. V usage is TRBV18 and J usage is TRBJ2-5, with 8 positions matching TRBD2. CDR3 sequence (DNA): TGTGCCAGCTCACCTGGGCGGCGGGGGGAAGAGACCCAGTACTTC. Its protein is CASSPGRRGEETQYF.